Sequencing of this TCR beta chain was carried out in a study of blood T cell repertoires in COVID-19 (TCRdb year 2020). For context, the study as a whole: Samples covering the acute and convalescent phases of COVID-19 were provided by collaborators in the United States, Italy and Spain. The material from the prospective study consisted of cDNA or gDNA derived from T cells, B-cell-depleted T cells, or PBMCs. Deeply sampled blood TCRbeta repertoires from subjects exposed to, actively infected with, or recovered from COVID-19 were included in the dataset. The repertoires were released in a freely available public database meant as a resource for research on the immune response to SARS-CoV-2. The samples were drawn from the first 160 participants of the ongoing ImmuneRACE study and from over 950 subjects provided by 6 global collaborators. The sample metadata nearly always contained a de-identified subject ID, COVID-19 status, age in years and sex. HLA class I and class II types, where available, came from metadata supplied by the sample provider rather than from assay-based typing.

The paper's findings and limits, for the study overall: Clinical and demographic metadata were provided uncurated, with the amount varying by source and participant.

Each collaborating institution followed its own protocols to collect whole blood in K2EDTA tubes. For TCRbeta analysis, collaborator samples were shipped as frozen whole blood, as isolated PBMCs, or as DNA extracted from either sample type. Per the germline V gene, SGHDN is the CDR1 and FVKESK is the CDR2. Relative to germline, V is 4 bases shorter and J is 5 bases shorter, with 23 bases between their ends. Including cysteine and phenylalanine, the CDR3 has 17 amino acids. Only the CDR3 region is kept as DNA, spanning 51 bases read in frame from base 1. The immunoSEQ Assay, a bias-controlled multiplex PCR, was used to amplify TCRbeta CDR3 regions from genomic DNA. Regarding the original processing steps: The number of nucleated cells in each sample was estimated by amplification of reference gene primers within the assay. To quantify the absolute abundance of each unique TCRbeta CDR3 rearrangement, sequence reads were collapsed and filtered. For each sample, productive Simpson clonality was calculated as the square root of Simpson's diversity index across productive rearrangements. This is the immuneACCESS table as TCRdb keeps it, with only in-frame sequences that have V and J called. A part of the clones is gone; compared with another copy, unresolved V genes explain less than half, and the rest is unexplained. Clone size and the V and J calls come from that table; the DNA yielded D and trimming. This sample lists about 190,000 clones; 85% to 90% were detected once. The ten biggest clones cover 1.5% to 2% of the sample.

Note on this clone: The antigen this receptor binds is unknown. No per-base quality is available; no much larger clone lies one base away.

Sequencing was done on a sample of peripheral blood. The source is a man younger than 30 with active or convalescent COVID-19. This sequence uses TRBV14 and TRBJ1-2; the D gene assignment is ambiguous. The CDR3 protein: CASSPMRAPTLGYGYTF. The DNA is TGTGCCAGCAGCCCGATGAGGGCACCCACCCTTGGGTATGGCTACACCTTC.